A single sample gave rise to the 5 T cell receptor beta chains below, sequenced in a study of T cells in tuberculosis. Sorting used thawed, overnight-rested PBMC stained with anti-CD3, a viability dye and GMM-loaded CD1B tetramer. C32 glucose monomycolate from Rhodococcus equi was loaded onto the CD1B tetramers. The table came from immunoSEQ multiplex PCR; TCRdb's copy has only in-frame clones and leaves some out. The data show 80,000 to 90,000 clones, with approximately 91% seen just once and approximately 2% held by the top ten. The sequencing sample was made of CD1b-GMM tetramer-negative cells sorted from PBMCs. The receptor set was obtained from an adult woman with latent tuberculosis.

The chain joins TRBV2 to TRBJ2-5, with 7 bases aligning to TRBD1. V was clipped by 9 bases and J by 3 bases; unmatched bases: 10. The germline CDR1 and CDR2 sequences are SNHLY and FYNNEI. This CDR3 contains 14 residues. CDR3 loop: CARKLPGTEETQYF. Written as DNA, the CDR3 is TGTGCCAGAAAACTTCCCGGGACAGAAGAGACCCAGTACTTC. Full variable domain (missing parts from reference TRBV2 and TRBJ2-5): EPEVTQTPSHQVTQMGQEVILRCVPISNHLYFYWYRQILGQKVEFLVSFYNNEISEKSEIFDDQFSVERPDGSNFTLKIRSTKLEDSAMYFCARKLPGTEETQYFGPGTRLLVL.

CDR3 loop: CASTTGTANSPLHF. The CDR3 DNA is TGCGCCAGCACAACCGGGACAGCGAATTCACCCCTCCACTTT. The rearrangement uses TRBV10-1 and TRBJ1-6; 7 bases are a match to TRBD1. Per the germline V gene, CDR1 is WNHNN and CDR2 is SYGVQD (reference sequence). V shed 7 bases, J shed 7 bases, and the junction held 7 bases outside the gene matches. CDR3 length: 14 amino acids.

V and J are TRBV29-1 and TRBJ1-2; D not certain. The CDR3 has 11 residues. The germline CDR1 and CDR2 sequences are SQVTM and ANQGSEA. V gave up 4 bases and J gave up 3 bases, with 6 bases separating them. The CDR3, as DNA: TGCAGCGTTGCGATAGACTATGGCTACACCTTC. Its translation is CSVAIDYGYTF.

The CDR3: CASSLRLAGGKQETQYF. CDR3 bases: TGTGCCAGCAGCTTACGGCTAGCGGGGGGTAAACAAGAGACCCAGTACTTC. The rearrangement uses TRBV11-2 and TRBJ2-5, with 11 bases fitting TRBD2. CDR1 and CDR2 (germline): SGHAT, FQNNGV. Unmatched junction bases numbered 7, after V lost 2 bases and J lost 2 bases. The CDR3 contains 17 residues.

The J gene is TRBJ1-2, the V gene TRBV19; 10 bases match TRBD1. The CDR3 is 15 amino acids. V was pared by 3 bases and J by 4 bases, with 5 bases of the junction left unmatched. Germline V gives CDR1 LNHDA, CDR2 SQIVND (reference sequence). CDR3 residues: CASSMTGGAGYGYTF. CDR3 sequence (DNA): TGTGCCAGTAGTATGACAGGGGGCGCGGGCTATGGCTACACCTTC.